The T cell receptor (beta chain) described here comes from a study of T cell changes during pregnancy in multiple sclerosis. Germline CDR1 reads LNHNV; CDR2 reads YYDKDF (reference sequence). This CDR3 contains 16 residues. Trimming removed 0 bases at V and 4 bases at J, with 12 bases between. Sequencing was performed with immunoSEQ multiplex PCR; in TCRdb, only in-frame clones are kept and a portion is missing. The sample shows 90,000 to 120,000 clones, around 90% of them seen only once. The receptor was derived from a female donor in good health, enrolled as a control in a pregnancy study. Specimen: peripheral blood, collected in the third trimester of pregnancy. V and J are TRBV15 and TRBJ1-4; perhaps TRBD1 as D (5 bases). CDR3 nucleotide sequence: TGTGCCACCAGCAGAGATGGGGGGATAGGTAATGAAAAACTGTTTTTT. Residues: CATSRDGGIGNEKLFF. Combining the CDR3 with reference TRBV15 and TRBJ1-4 gives the whole variable domain DAMVIQNPRYQVTQFGKPVTLSCSQTLNHNVMYWYQQKSSQAPKLLFHYYDKDFNNEADTPDNFQSRRPNTSFCFLDIRSPGLGDTAMYLCATSRDGGIGNEKLFFGSGTQLSVL.